The source of this TCR beta chain is a study of CD8 T cells in Susac syndrome. Sequencing of TCR beta was carried out in blood CD8+ and CD4+ T cells. V dropped 2 bases and J dropped 5 bases, with 5 bases sitting between them. The CDR3 is 11 amino acids. Per the germline V gene, CDR1 is GTSNPN and CDR2 is SVGIG (reference sequence). The authors reverse transcribed about 0.5 to 1 ug RNA with random hexamers. The TCR beta CDR3 was amplified by immunoSEQ multiplex PCR across 54 Vbeta, 13 Jbeta. TCRdb reprocessed the immunoSEQ multiplex PCR reads with MiXCR, giving one entry per CDR3 protein. The data hold 180,000 or so distinct CDR3 sequences, with about 94% observed a single time.

The sample consisted of CD4+ T cells from PBMCs. This sequence was found in a human donor in good health. The chain couples TRBV30 to TRBJ2-3; D call uncertain. CDR3 loop: CAWSSVDTQYF. The CDR3 region has the DNA TGTGCCTGGAGTTCCGTAGATACGCAGTATTTT. Full variable domain (rest looked up from reference TRBV30 and TRBJ2-3): SQTIHQWPATLVQPVGSPLSLECTVEGTSNPNLYWYRQAAGRGLQLLFYSVGIGQISSEVPQNLSASRPQDRQFILSSKKLLLSDSGFYLCAWSSVDTQYFGPGTRLTVL.